This T cell receptor beta chain was sequenced for a study of cytotoxic CD8 clonotypes in ibrutinib-treated CLL. Study information: Treatment had run for a median 12 months, range 6 to 36, when response samples were taken.

Points from the study as a whole: Baseline clonality, above age-matched healthy donor levels, tracked circulating CD8+ T-cell counts.

The CDR3 runs 16 residues. This clone appeared a few times. Antigen unknown. Clones were sequenced by immunoSEQ multiplex PCR, and TCRdb holds only the in-frame ones, with some missing. The repertoire consists of fewer than 400,000 clones, with 60% to 80% occurring once and the leading ten covering around 6.5%. V and J are TRBV1 and TRBJ1-1. TRBV1 is given as a pseudogene. The sample was PBMCs, taken after 36 months of ibrutinib treatment. This sequence was found in a human donor with chronic lymphocytic leukemia. CDR3 region: CTSSQDRGRRNTEAFF. The CDR3 bases are TGCACCAGCAGCCAAGATCGCGGCAGGCGGAACACTGAAGCTTTCTTT.